A single sample gave rise to the 26 T cell receptor beta chains below, sequenced in a study of T cell responses to AZD1222 COVID-19 vaccine (dated by TCRdb to the early 2020s). Library prep was done by the immunoSEQ multiplex PCR assay. TCRdb carries this immuneACCESS record with in-frame sequences only. Its versions omit some clonotypes, under half of them owing to an unresolved V gene in the studies checked, with the rest unexplained. This sample is represented by 95,000 to 100,000 clones; roughly 84% of them were singletons. The ten biggest clones cover 14% of the sample. Sample time point, as interpreted from the label and publication: about 28 days (+/-7) after the second vaccine dose. Sequences were derived from peripheral blood, sampled 28 days after the second AZD1222 dose. The receptors were sampled from an adult who received the AZD1222 COVID-19 vaccine.

This clone occurred a few times. The CDR3 DNA sequence: TGCGCCAGCAGCTTGAAGTCAGGGGGCACCTACGAGCAGTACTTC. Protein: CASSLKSGGTYEQYF. V usage is TRBV5-1 and J usage is TRBJ2-7; 8 nucleotides match TRBD1. In germline, CDR1 is SGHRS, CDR2 YFSETQ. The CDR3 is 15 residues long. V gave up 1 base and J gave up 2 bases; unmatched junction bases: 5.

V usage is TRBV5-1 and J usage is TRBJ1-1, with a weak D call TRBD1 (6 bases). V was clipped by 3 bases and J by 0 bases, with 12 bases between them. The length of the CDR3 is 15 residues. The germline gives CDR1 SGHRS, CDR2 YFSETQ. The DNA of the CDR3 is TGCGCCAGCAGCTCGTTAGGGGGGCTGAACACTGAAGCTTTCTTT. This gives the protein CASSSLGGLNTEAFF.

The chain couples TRBV5-6 to TRBJ1-1; TRBD1 matches 7 bases. J was trimmed by 9 bases and V by 0 bases; bases with no gene match: 2. Germline assignment: CDR1 SGHDT and CDR2 YYEEEE. CDR3 length: 12 residues. DNA of the CDR3: TGTGCCAGCAGCTTGGACAGGGGTAAAGCTTTCTTT. Its translation is CASSLDRGKAFF.

The rearrangement links TRBV7-8 to TRBJ1-1; D not certain. Germline V gene data show CDR1 as SGHVS and CDR2 as FQNEAQ. The CDR3 consists of 14 residues. V lost 2 bases to trimming and J lost 6 bases, with 13 bases between them. Written as DNA, the CDR3 is TGTGCCAGCAGCTTAAGTTACGGCGCCGCTGAAGCTTTCTTT. Translated: CASSLSYGAAEAFF.

The chain employs TRBV19 and TRBJ1-1, with D unclear. The CDR3 has 13 amino acids. CDR1 and CDR2 (germline): LNHDA, SQIVND (reference sequence). Trimming took 7 bases from V and 1 from J, leaving 10 bases between them. CDR3 in DNA: TGTGCCAGTAAAGGTTACGGGAACACTGAAGCTTTCTTT. It specifies CASKGYGNTEAFF.

The J gene is TRBJ2-7, the V gene TRBV28; D is unresolved. Germline V gives CDR1 MDHEN, CDR2 SYDVKM. The CDR3 is 13 residues long. Trimming pared 2 bases from V and 3 bases from J, leaving 8 bases between. The CDR3 sequence is CASSLGQLYEQYF. CDR3 in DNA: TGTGCCAGCAGTTTAGGGCAGCTCTACGAGCAGTACTTC.

The CDR3 coding sequence is TGTGCCAGCAGCGTAGCCGTCCGGGATACGCAGTATTTT. This gives the protein CASSVAVRDTQYF. The rearrangement links TRBV9 to TRBJ2-3; D gene unclear. Trimming removed 0 bases at V and 6 bases at J, with 8 bases between. The length of the CDR3 is 13 residues. Germline CDR1 SGDLS, CDR2 YYNGEE.

In its sample, this clone was seen a few times. The chain joins TRBV7-9 to TRBJ1-2; 7 nucleotides agree with TRBD1. This CDR3 has 17 residues. V shed 5 bases and J 1 base; nucleotides not matched to a gene: 13. CDR1 is SEHNR and CDR2 is FQNEAQ in the germline V gene (reference sequence). The CDR3 here is CASSPPGGQFNNYGYTF. The CDR3 DNA is TGTGCCAGCAGCCCTCCCGGGGGACAGTTTAATAACTATGGCTACACCTTC.

The V call is TRBV6-5, the J call TRBJ1-5; D is undetermined. From germline, CDR1 is MNHEY and CDR2 SVGAGI. Trimming removed 7 bases at V and 3 bases at J, with 16 bases between. The CDR3 has 15 residues. The chain's CDR3 is CASTPMRVLNQPQHF. The CDR3 DNA reads TGTGCCAGCACCCCGATGCGGGTCCTCAATCAGCCCCAGCATTTT.

The chain is built from TRBV5-1 and TRBJ2-1, with D maybe TRBD2 (7 bases). The CDR3 is 15 residues long. Looked up from germline, CDR1 is SGHRS and CDR2 is YFSETQ. With 2 bases removed from V and 2 bases from J, the gap between germline ends came to 11 bases. The CDR3 DNA reads as TGCGCCAGCAGCTTCGGGGGGCGAGCCTACAATGAGCAGTTCTTC. Its protein product is CASSFGGRAYNEQFF. The full variable domain, its missing parts supplied by reference TRBV5-1 and TRBJ2-1, is KAGVTQTPRYLIKTRGQQVTLSCSPISGHRSVSWYQQTPGQGLQFLFEYFSETQRNKGNFPGRFSGRQFSNSRSEMNVSTLELGDSALYLCASSFGGRAYNEQFFGPGTRLTVL.

V gene TRBV6-5 combines with J gene TRBJ2-7, with a possible D match to TRBD1 (6 bases). CDR3 length: 13 residues. V was cut by 6 bases and J by 6 bases, with 15 bases left in between. Looked up from germline, CDR1 is MNHEY and CDR2 is SVGAGI. Here the CDR3 DNA reads TGTGCCAGCAGAAGGATGGGGGCGGGCGAGCAGTACTTC. As protein: CASRRMGAGEQYF.

This rearrangement joins TRBV5-5 to TRBJ1-2, with TRBD1 as a possible D gene (5 bases). Germline CDR1 reads SGHKS; CDR2 reads YYEKEE (reference sequence). V dropped 4 bases and J dropped 1 base, with 11 bases sitting between them. The CDR3 is 14 residues long. CDR3 protein: CASSPPGRNYGYTF. The CDR3 coding sequence is TGTGCCAGCAGCCCTCCGGGACGTAACTATGGCTACACCTTC. Looking up the rest from reference TRBV5-5 and TRBJ1-2 gives the full variable domain: DAGVTQSPTHLIKTRGQQVTLRCSPISGHKSVSWYQQVLGQGPQFIFQYYEKEERGRGNFPDRFSARQFPNYSSELNVNALLLGDSALYLCASSPPGRNYGYTFGSGTRLTVV.

This chain connects TRBV3-1 (or the pseudogene TRBV3-2) to TRBJ2-7; D perhaps matches TRBD2 (6 bases). CDR3 length equals 13 residues. The V and J ends lost 4 bases and 1 base respectively, with 8 bases between them. Germline CDR1 reads LGHDT; CDR2 reads YNNKEL (reference sequence). Here the CDR3 reads CASSLRGSYEQYF. The CDR3 nucleotides are TGTGCCAGCAGCCTCCGGGGGTCCTACGAGCAGTACTTC.

This chain connects TRBV7-6 to TRBJ2-1; 13 bases line up with TRBD2. CDR3 length equals 16 residues. V trimming: 5 bases; J trimming: 8 bases; junction bases outside the gene matches: 9. CDR1 is SGHVS, CDR2 FNYEAQ, per germline. The CDR3, as DNA: TGTGCCAGCAGCCCTAGGACTAGCGGGGGATACGATGAGCAGTTCTTC. It codes for CASSPRTSGGYDEQFF.

This chain uses TRBV5-1 with TRBJ2-1; 9 bases line up with TRBD2. Germline trimming cut 0 bases from V and 9 bases from J; bases unmatched to any gene: 7. The CDR3 totals 15 residues. CDR1 and CDR2 (germline): SGHRS, YFSETQ. CDR3: CASSLDGTSWSEQFF. The CDR3 DNA reads TGCGCCAGCAGCTTGGATGGGACTAGCTGGAGTGAGCAGTTCTTC. The complete variable domain, with remaining parts taken from reference TRBV5-1 and TRBJ2-1, reads KAGVTQTPRYLIKTRGQQVTLSCSPISGHRSVSWYQQTPGQGLQFLFEYFSETQRNKGNFPGRFSGRQFSNSRSEMNVSTLELGDSALYLCASSLDGTSWSEQFFGPGTRLTVL.

The chain uses TRBV7-9 and TRBJ1-4; D possibly corresponds to TRBD1 (5 bases). The V gene lost 2 bases and the J gene lost 5 bases, with 12 bases spanning the gap. The CDR3 runs to 15 residues. Germline CDR1 SEHNR, CDR2 FQNEAQ (reference sequence). The CDR3: CASSLSLGANEKLFF. The CDR3 DNA reads TGTGCCAGCAGCTTATCTTTAGGGGCGAATGAAAAACTGTTTTTT.

The chain is built from TRBV5-5 and TRBJ2-7, with 8 bases lining up with TRBD1. Looked up from germline, CDR1 is SGHKS and CDR2 is YYEKEE (reference sequence). This CDR3 comprises 15 residues. After removal of 0 bases from V and 3 bases from J, the junction contained 5 bases not matched to a gene. CDR3 DNA: TGTGCCAGCAGCTTGGGGGGACAGGTACGCTACGAGCAGTACTTC. Protein sequence: CASSLGGQVRYEQYF.

The CDR3 DNA sequence: TGTGCCAGTAGTATGGCGGCTGTCGGACTAGCGGGGAGGGATGAGCAGTTCTTC. Translation: CASSMAAVGLAGRDEQFF. The chain joins TRBV19 to TRBJ2-1; TRBD2 matches at 12 bases. The CDR3 totals 18 residues. Germline CDR1 and CDR2: LNHDA and SQIVND (reference sequence). Losses at the gene ends were 3 bases for V and 8 bases for J; bases not matched to a gene: 14. Drawing the rest from reference TRBV19 and TRBJ2-1, the complete variable domain is DGGITQSPKYLFRKEGQNVTLSCEQNLNHDAMYWYRQDPGQGLRLIYYSQIVNDFQKGDIAEGYSVSREKKESFPLTVTSAQKNPTAFYLCASSMAAVGLAGRDEQFFGPGTRLTVL.

The genes are TRBV3-1 (or the pseudogene TRBV3-2) and TRBJ2-1; 7 positions match TRBD2. The CDR3 is 15 amino acids. Germline lookup yields CDR1 LGHDT and CDR2 YNNKEL (reference sequence). V lost 7 bases, J lost 0 bases, and 6 bases stayed unmatched. The CDR3 here is CASMSTSLSYNEQFF. The DNA of the CDR3 is TGTGCCAGCATGTCGACTAGCCTCTCCTACAATGAGCAGTTCTTC.

The V gene is TRBV11-2, the J gene TRBJ1-4; D might be TRBD1 (6 bases). V shed 10 bases and J shed 4 bases, with 28 bases lying between them. This CDR3 region has 18 residues. Germline CDR1 and CDR2: SGHAT and FQNNGV. Written as DNA, the CDR3 is TGTGCCACTTCCCGGGGGGGGGCGCCGCCCTCGGGTAATGAAAAACTGTTTTTT. Protein product: CATSRGGAPPSGNEKLFF. Supplemented by reference TRBV11-2 and TRBJ1-4, the full variable domain reads EAGVAQSPRYKIIEKRQSVAFWCNPISGHATLYWYQQILGQGPKLLIQFQNNGVVDDSQLPKDRFSAERLKGVDSTLKIQPAKLEDSAVYLCATSRGGAPPSGNEKLFFGSGTQLSVL.

The CDR3 DNA follows: TGTGCCAGCAGTGAACCGACAGGGGTGAACACCGGGGAGCTGTTTTTT. Protein sequence: CASSEPTGVNTGELFF. The chain couples TRBV25-1 to TRBJ2-2; 8 positions agree with TRBD1. CDR1 and CDR2 from the germline V gene are MGHDK and SYGVNS. V dropped 2 bases and J dropped 1; count of bases not matched to a gene: 3. CDR3 length: 16 residues.

In its sample, this clone was seen a few times. The rearrangement uses TRBV6-5 and TRBJ2-2; 7 bases fit TRBD1. Losses at the gene ends were 6 bases for V and 4 bases for J; bases not matched to a gene: 8. Germline-derived CDR1 and CDR2 are MNHEY and SVGAGI. This CDR3 contains 15 residues. CDR3 nucleotides: TGTGCCAGCAGGGTACAGGGGCTTGGCACCGGGGAGCTGTTTTTT. It translates to CASRVQGLGTGELFF.

This chain connects TRBV7-6 to TRBJ2-5, with a tentative D call TRBD2 (5 bases). The V and J ends lost 2 bases and 4 bases respectively, with 8 bases between them. Germline-derived CDR1 and CDR2 are SGHVS and FNYEAQ. The CDR3 covers 13 residues. As DNA, the CDR3 is TGTGCCAGCAGCTTATCGGGGAGAGAGACCCAGTACTTC. Protein: CASSLSGRETQYF.

J is TRBJ2-2 and V is TRBV21-1; the tabulated D call, TRBD2, remains unverified against the DNA. TRBV21-1 is termed a pseudogene. This CDR3 spans 12 amino acids. CDR3 sequence reads: CASSKGAGELFF. CDR3 sequence (DNA): TGTGCCAGCAGCAAAGGAGCCGGGGAGCTGTTTTTT.

The rearrangement uses TRBV5-4 and TRBJ2-5; TRBD2 matches 8 bases. CDR3 length: 13 amino acids. V was clipped by 7 bases and J by 5 bases; unmatched bases: 7. Germline assignment: CDR1 SGHNT and CDR2 YYREEE (reference sequence). In DNA, the CDR3 is TGTGCCAGCCGGGGGGGGCCCGGGGAGACCCAGTACTTC. This translates into CASRGGPGETQYF.

This clone appeared a few times. The chain joins TRBV18 to TRBJ2-5; no definite D call. The CDR3 consists of 13 residues. Per the germline V gene, CDR1 is KGHSH and CDR2 is LQKENI. V gave up 2 bases and J gave up 5 bases, with 9 bases separating them. DNA of the CDR3: TGTGCCAGCTCACCATGGGGTGCGGAGACCCAGTACTTC. This translates into CASSPWGAETQYF.